The clone carrying this TCR beta chain was recorded at least ten times. What it binds is not known. This entry belongs to a study of CD8+CD57+ T cells in acquired aplastic anemia. In the study overall: The study obtained an average of around 2.9 ug of DNA from sorted CD4+ and CD8+ cells.

General observations from the study: The study identified roughly 29 CD8+ CDR3 sequences shared by patients and controls. Statistical testing detected no significant gap in CD8+ Simpson's diversity between patients and controls.

Patients who underwent sequencing had shown CD8+CD57+ cell expansion by flow cytometry. Genomic DNA, serving as template, underwent TCR beta VDJ and CDR3 profiling. TCRdb reprocessed the reads with MiXCR, giving one entry per CDR3 protein. The repertoire holds 130,000 or so distinct CDR3 sequences, about 43% seen once, with over 2% in the top ten. This sequence originates from a human donor with aplastic anemia. Sequencing was carried out using sorted CD4+, CD8+, or CD8+CD57+ T cells (not recorded which) from PBMCs.

The CDR3: CASFANEKLFF. The CDR3 DNA reads as TGTGCCAGTTTCGCTAATGAAAAACTGTTTTTT. V and J are TRBV2 and TRBJ1-4; the D is unclear. Germline CDR1 SNHLY, CDR2 FYNNEI. This CDR3 has 11 residues. Deletions cut 9 bases from V and 3 bases from J, with 5 bases between. The whole variable domain, filled in from reference TRBV2 and TRBJ1-4, reads EPEVTQTPSHQVTQMGQEVILRCVPISNHLYFYWYRQILGQKVEFLVSFYNNEISEKSEIFDDQFSVERPDGSNFTLKIRSTKLEDSAMYFCASFANEKLFFGSGTQLSVL.